Listed here are 32 T cell receptor beta chains from one sample, sequenced in a study of T cell responses to AZD1222 COVID-19 vaccine. Method: immunoSEQ multiplex PCR; TCRdb's copy keeps in-frame clones and lacks some. The table includes 150,000 or so clones, about 91% detected once. Sequences were derived from peripheral blood, sampled on day 0 of AZD1222 vaccination. These receptors all come from an adult in good health.

The rearrangement links TRBV28 to TRBJ2-7; D is unclear. This CDR3 has 12 residues. Trimming left V 6 bases short and J 9 bases short, with 15 bases between. CDR1 is MDHEN and CDR2 is SYDVKM in the germline V gene. In DNA form, the CDR3 reads TGTGCCAGCAGCCTCGTTTGGGGTCGGCAGTACTTC. The encoded protein is CASSLVWGRQYF.

The chain joins TRBV30 to TRBJ1-4; no clear D. V shed 0 bases and J shed 3 bases, with 5 bases lying between them. The CDR3 is made up of 13 amino acids. Germline values: CDR1 GTSNPN, CDR2 SVGIG (reference sequence). CDR3 loop: CAWSVPANEKLFF. The CDR3 DNA is TGTGCCTGGAGTGTTCCAGCTAATGAAAAACTGTTTTTT.

V and J are TRBV6-1 and TRBJ1-5; D unresolved. V shed 4 bases and J shed 4 bases, with 20 bases lying between them. CDR1 is MNHNS and CDR2 is SASEGT in the germline V gene. The CDR3 loop spans 17 amino acids. CDR3 residues: CASSVMAAQNLNQPQHF. The CDR3 nucleotides are TGTGCCAGCAGTGTAATGGCAGCCCAGAACTTAAATCAGCCCCAGCATTTT.

V is TRBV11-1 and J is TRBJ1-1; a possible D gene is TRBD1 (6 bases). Trimming took off 0 bases at V and 0 bases at J, with 20 bases between the two ends. Germline CDR1 is SGHAT and CDR2 is FQDESV (reference sequence). This CDR3 comprises 19 residues. The CDR3 sequence is CASSLAFNRGGRLNTEAFF. In DNA, the CDR3 is TGTGCCAGCAGCTTAGCGTTCAATAGGGGGGGACGATTGAACACTGAAGCTTTCTTT. Full variable domain (outside the CDR3, taken from reference TRBV11-1 and TRBJ1-1): EAEVAQSPRYKITEKSQAVAFWCDPISGHATLYWYRQILGQGPELLVQFQDESVVDDSQLPKDRFSAERLKGVDSTLKIQPAELGDSAMYLCASSLAFNRGGRLNTEAFFGQGTRLTVV.

The rearrangement links TRBV18 to TRBJ1-2; the D is unclear. Germline V gene data show CDR1 as KGHSH and CDR2 as LQKENI. Trimming cost V 2 bases and J 4 bases, with 11 bases left between them. The CDR3 consists of 14 residues. The CDR3 DNA follows: TGTGCCAGCTCACCAACGGGTGAACTCTATGGCTACACCTTC. This translates into CASSPTGELYGYTF.

The rearrangement joins TRBV24-1 to TRBJ2-1; 8 nucleotides align to TRBD2. Germline assignment: CDR1 KGHDR and CDR2 SFDVKD. V lost 1 base to trimming and J lost 8 bases; unmatched junction nucleotides: 6. This CDR3 contains 15 residues. The CDR3 loop is CATSDFSTSEDEQFF. The CDR3 DNA reads TGTGCCACCAGTGATTTCTCGACTAGCGAGGATGAGCAGTTCTTC.

The chain is built from TRBV5-1 and TRBJ1-3, with TRBD1 as a possible D gene (5 bases). This CDR3 spans 19 amino acids. The germline V gene has CDR1 SGHRS and CDR2 YFSETQ. V was clipped by 3 bases and J by 1 base, with 23 bases between them. The CDR3 reads CASSSEGHSWRDSGNTIYF. DNA of the CDR3: TGCGCCAGCAGCTCGGAAGGACATTCTTGGAGGGATTCTGGAAACACCATATATTTT.

The rearrangement joins TRBV29-1 to TRBJ2-1; the match to TRBD2 covers 16 bases. CDR1 is SQVTM, CDR2 ANQGSEA, per germline. The CDR3 spans 16 residues. V trimming: 7 bases; J trimming: 6 bases; junction bases outside the gene matches: 9. DNA for the CDR3: TGCAGCGACCTAGGGACTAGCGGGAGGGCCCCCAATGAGCAGTTCTTC. This gives the protein CSDLGTSGRAPNEQFF.

This clone was recorded only once. The genes are TRBV7-8 and TRBJ1-1; D is possibly TRBD1 (6 bases). CDR3 length: 17 residues. V was shortened by 2 bases and J by 4 bases, with 20 bases between the two germline ends. The V gene's germline CDR1 is SGHVS and CDR2 FQNEAQ. The DNA of the CDR3 is TGTGCCAGCAGCTTAAAGGAGGTGTACAGGGCGGGCACTGAAGCTTTCTTT. Translating gives CASSLKEVYRAGTEAFF. Based on the CDR3 plus reference TRBV7-8 and TRBJ1-1, the full variable domain is GAGVSQSPRYKVAKRGQDVALRCDPISGHVSLFWYQQALGQGPEFLTYFQNEAQLDKSGLPSDRFFAERPEGSVSTLKIQRTQQEDSAVYLCASSLKEVYRAGTEAFFGQGTRLTVV.

The CDR3 sequence is CASSQDRSGYEQYF. Here the CDR3 DNA reads TGCGCCAGCAGCCAAGATCGATCAGGATACGAGCAGTACTTC. The rearrangement uses TRBV4-3 and TRBJ2-7; no clear D gene. Germline lookup yields CDR1 LGHNA and CDR2 YSLEER. This CDR3 spans 14 amino acids. V lost 0 bases and J lost 4, with 10 bases in between.

This clone was seen only a few times. The rearrangement joins TRBV15 to TRBJ1-4, with D unresolved. The CDR3 consists of 17 residues. Germline loops: CDR1 LNHNV, CDR2 YYDKDF (reference sequence). The germline V and J ends were trimmed by 3 bases and 4 bases, with 18 bases remaining between them. CDR3 nucleotides: TGTGCCACCAGCAGGGGGTCAGCTATTAGGGATAATGAAAAACTGTTTTTT. It encodes CATSRGSAIRDNEKLFF.

The V gene is TRBV28, the J gene TRBJ2-3; D gene uncertain. V lost 5 bases and J 1 base, leaving 4 bases between the germline ends. Germline CDR1 and CDR2: MDHEN and SYDVKM. The CDR3 extends over 12 amino acids. The CDR3 DNA reads TGTGCCAGCAGTCCAGGCACAGATACGCAGTATTTT. Translating gives CASSPGTDTQYF.

The gene calls are TRBV19 and TRBJ2-7; D remains ambiguous. Germline values: CDR1 LNHDA, CDR2 SQIVND (reference sequence). The CDR3 is 14 amino acids. The ends were cut back, 1 base at V and 3 bases at J, with 10 bases in the middle. CDR3 nucleotides: TGTGCCAGTAGTATAGGGCGGTCGGGCTACGAGCAGTACTTC. Translation gives CASSIGRSGYEQYF.

This chain uses TRBV28 with TRBJ2-1; the D gene is possibly TRBD1 (6 bases). V was trimmed by 7 bases and J by 0 bases, leaving 10 bases between them. The CDR3 contains 14 residues. The germline gives CDR1 MDHEN, CDR2 SYDVKM. CDR3 DNA: TGTGCCAGCAACGACAGGAGCTCCTACAATGAGCAGTTCTTC. Protein: CASNDRSSYNEQFF.

This clone was seen a single time. J is TRBJ1-2 and V is TRBV19; D is unclear. The CDR3 has 14 residues. Trimming removed 4 bases from V and 0 bases from J, with 9 bases in between. CDR1 is LNHDA, CDR2 SQIVND, per germline (reference sequence). The CDR3 DNA follows: TGTGCCAGTAGTAGGGCTAGCACTAACTATGGCTACACCTTC. This codes for CASSRASTNYGYTF.

The V gene is TRBV19, the J gene TRBJ1-1; 7 nucleotides agree with TRBD1. Germline lookup yields CDR1 LNHDA and CDR2 SQIVND (reference sequence). Trimming cost V 5 bases and J 1 base; bases outside gene matches: 7. This CDR3 region has 15 residues. DNA of the CDR3: TGTGCCAGTAGTGGGGAGGGGGCAGCGAACACTGAAGCTTTCTTT. This sequence encodes CASSGEGAANTEAFF.

This clone was observed a single time. This chain joins TRBV7-2 and TRBJ2-1; 9 bases match TRBD2. The J segment lost 7 bases and the V segment lost 1 base, leaving 8 bases of the junction unmatched. Germline-derived CDR1 and CDR2 are SGHTA and FQGNSA. The CDR3 is made up of 16 amino acids. CDR3 DNA: TGTGCCAGCAGCTTAGTCAGGTCTAGCGGGGCAAATGAGCAGTTCTTC. It encodes CASSLVRSSGANEQFF. Complete variable domain (other parts from reference TRBV7-2 and TRBJ2-1): GAGVSQSPSNKVTEKGKDVELRCDPISGHTALYWYRQSLGQGLEFLIYFQGNSAPDKSGLPSDRFSAERTGGSVSTLTIQRTQQEDSAVYLCASSLVRSSGANEQFFGPGTRLTVL.

The chain links TRBV5-6 to TRBJ1-1, with 8 bases lining up with TRBD1. The J segment lost 11 bases and the V segment lost 5 bases, leaving 14 bases of the junction unmatched. There are 14 residues in the CDR3. CDR1 is SGHDT, CDR2 YYEEEE, per germline. The CDR3 DNA sequence: TGTGCCAGCAGTACGCCGGACAGGGTGAGTGGCGCTTTCTTT. It yields the protein CASSTPDRVSGAFF.

The gene calls are TRBV19 and TRBJ1-5; 10 bases are a match to TRBD1. The length of the CDR3 is 19 residues. Germline V lookup: CDR1 LNHDA, CDR2 SQIVND (reference sequence). V lost 3 bases, J lost 4 bases, and 15 bases stayed unmatched. CDR3 protein: CASSIEQGRGQGSNQPQHF. CDR3 coding DNA: TGTGCCAGTAGTATTGAGCAAGGGCGGGGACAGGGGTCTAATCAGCCCCAGCATTTT.

The chain links TRBV6-2 or TRBV6-3 to TRBJ2-7; TRBD2 might be the D (6 bases). CDR3 length equals 13 residues. The germline CDR1 and CDR2 sequences are MNHEY and SVGEGT. V lost 4 bases and J 2 bases, leaving 9 bases between the germline ends. The CDR3 coding sequence is TGTGCCAGCAGTTGGACTACCGCCTACGAGCAGTACTTC. As protein: CASSWTTAYEQYF.

In DNA, the CDR3 is TGTGCCAGCAGCCTTATGGCAGACACTGAAGCTTTCTTT. It codes for CASSLMADTEAFF. The chain recombines TRBV11-2 with TRBJ1-1; D uncertain. CDR3 size: 13 residues. The germline V gene encodes CDR1 SGHAT and CDR2 FQNNGV. V was shortened by 5 bases and J by 3 bases, with 10 bases between the two germline ends.

The J gene is TRBJ2-2, the V gene TRBV11-3; D unresolved. Germline V lookup: CDR1 SGHNT, CDR2 YENEEA. The CDR3 has 15 amino acids. V was clipped by 7 bases and J by 7 bases, with 19 bases between them. Here the CDR3 reads CASTSYRAEGGELFF. CDR3 in DNA: TGTGCCAGCACCTCCTATCGGGCCGAAGGCGGGGAGCTGTTTTTT.

J is TRBJ2-3 and V is TRBV14; D remains unclear. The CDR3 length is 12 residues. CDR1 is SGHDN, CDR2 FVKESK, per germline. V lost 4 bases and J lost 7, with 9 bases in between. For the CDR3, the DNA is TGTGCCAGCAGCCCTAGGGAAAATACGCAGTATTTT. It translates to CASSPRENTQYF.

The CDR3 region is CAWSEGLAGAYEQYF. CDR3 nucleotides: TGTGCCTGGAGTGAAGGGCTAGCGGGAGCCTACGAGCAGTACTTC. The chain has TRBV30 and TRBJ2-7, with 10 bases aligning to TRBD2. This CDR3 has 15 amino acids. With V trimmed by 1 base and J by 2 bases, 5 bases remained unmatched. Germline CDR1 and CDR2: GTSNPN and SVGIG (reference sequence).

V is TRBV7-2 and J is TRBJ1-5, with unresolved D. The CDR3 runs 16 residues. Germline CDR1 is SGHTA and CDR2 is FQGNSA. V gave up 5 bases and J gave up 6 bases, with 20 bases separating them. CDR3 protein: CASSPLTFWGGQPQHF. Written as DNA, the CDR3 is TGTGCCAGCAGCCCACTCACTTTCTGGGGAGGTCAGCCCCAGCATTTT.

This clone was found a few times. CDR3 protein: CASSILAWDEQYF. For the CDR3, the DNA is TGTGCCAGCAGTATCCTAGCTTGGGACGAGCAGTACTTC. The chain couples TRBV6-2 or TRBV6-3 to TRBJ2-7; D is possibly TRBD2 (5 bases). V gave up 5 bases and J gave up 5 bases, with 13 bases separating them. This CDR3 is built from 13 residues. Germline V lookup: CDR1 MNHEY, CDR2 SVGEGT.

The chain links TRBV6-1 to TRBJ1-1, with D hard to call. The germline CDR1 and CDR2 sequences are MNHNS and SASEGT. Trimming pared 2 bases from V and 7 bases from J, leaving 17 bases between. The CDR3 totals 15 residues. CDR3 loop: CASSELTASKGEAFF. CDR3 nucleotide sequence: TGTGCCAGCAGTGAACTCACAGCCTCCAAGGGTGAAGCTTTCTTT.

The V gene is TRBV29-1, the J gene TRBJ2-7, with no clear D. The length of the CDR3 is 12 residues. The V end lost 2 bases, the J end lost 2 bases, and 7 bases lay between the germline ends. Germline assignment: CDR1 SQVTM and CDR2 ANQGSEA. The CDR3 loop reads CSVEIRPYEQYF. CDR3 nucleotides: TGCAGCGTTGAAATTAGACCCTACGAGCAGTACTTC.

The chain couples TRBV19 to TRBJ2-7; possibly TRBD1 for D (6 bases). The CDR3 is 13 amino acids. V was clipped by 4 bases and J by 4 bases, with 11 bases between them. The germline gives CDR1 LNHDA, CDR2 SQIVND (reference sequence). CDR3 in amino acids: CASSTRDTYEQYF. The DNA for the CDR3 is TGTGCCAGTAGTACCCGGGACACATACGAGCAGTACTTC.

The rearrangement uses TRBV6-1 and TRBJ1-1; D gene uncertain. The CDR3 is 14 amino acids. The V and J ends lost 1 base and 2 bases respectively, with 8 bases between them. Germline V lookup: CDR1 MNHNS, CDR2 SASEGT. The CDR3 region has the DNA TGTGCCAGCAGTGAAGTTGGGGTTAACACTGAAGCTTTCTTT. Its protein is CASSEVGVNTEAFF.

The V and J genes are TRBV19 and TRBJ1-5, with D possibly matching TRBD1 (6 bases). With 4 bases removed from V and 3 bases from J, the gap between germline ends came to 16 bases. CDR1 and CDR2 (germline): LNHDA, SQIVND (reference sequence). The CDR3 covers 16 residues. The CDR3 bases are TGTGCCAGTAGTACCCTATCAACAGGGATCAATCAGCCCCAGCATTTT. The encoded protein is CASSTLSTGINQPQHF.

The chain links TRBV7-9 to TRBJ1-1; D is ambiguous. Germline CDR1 is SEHNR and CDR2 is FQNEAQ (reference sequence). The CDR3 has 15 residues. The V end was cut by 4 bases, the J end by 0 bases, with 12 bases between. This chain's CDR3 is CASSSSAGMNTEAFF. The CDR3, as DNA: TGTGCCAGCAGCTCTTCGGCAGGTATGAACACTGAAGCTTTCTTT.